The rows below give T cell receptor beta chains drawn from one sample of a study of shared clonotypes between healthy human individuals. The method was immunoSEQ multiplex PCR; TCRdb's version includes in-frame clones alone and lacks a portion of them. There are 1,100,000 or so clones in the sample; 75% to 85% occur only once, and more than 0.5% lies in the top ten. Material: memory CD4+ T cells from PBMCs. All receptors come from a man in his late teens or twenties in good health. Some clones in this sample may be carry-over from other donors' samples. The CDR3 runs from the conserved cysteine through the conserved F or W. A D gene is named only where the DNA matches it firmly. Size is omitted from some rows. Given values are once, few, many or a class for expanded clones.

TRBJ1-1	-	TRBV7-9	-	CASSLVAGSTEAFF	TGTGCCAGCAGCTTAGTTGCCGGGAGCACTGAAGCTTTCTTT
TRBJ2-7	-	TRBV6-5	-	CASSRGDFRDEQYF	TGTGCCAGCAGTCGAGGGGATTTTCGGGACGAGCAGTACTTC
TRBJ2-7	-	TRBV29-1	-	CSAREQAYEQYF	TGCAGCGCCCGGGAACAGGCCTACGAGCAGTACTTC
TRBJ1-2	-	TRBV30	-	CAWSVTPGHGENGYTF	TGTGCCTGGAGTGTGACCCCGGGACATGGAGAGAATGGCTACACCTTC
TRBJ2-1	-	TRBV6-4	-	CASSDVVRQGSPLSYNEQFF	TGTGCCAGCAGTGACGTCGTTAGGCAGGGAAGCCCCCTTTCATACAATGAGCAGTTCTTC
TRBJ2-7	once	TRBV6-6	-	CASRLDPPGEQYF	TGTGCCAGCCGGCTTGACCCTCCTGGGGAGCAGTACTTC
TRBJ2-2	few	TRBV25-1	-	CASSVMTGAGGTGELFF	TGTGCCAGCAGTGTCATGACCGGGGCCGGGGGCACCGGGGAGCTGTTTTTT
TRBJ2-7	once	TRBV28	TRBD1	CASSYPGQGDEQYF	TGTGCCAGCAGTTACCCAGGACAGGGTGACGAGCAGTACTTC
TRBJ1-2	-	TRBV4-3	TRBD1	CASSQDWTGGRGYTF	TGCGCCAGCAGCCAAGATTGGACAGGGGGTAGGGGCTACACCTTC
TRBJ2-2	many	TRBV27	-	CASSLWGNGELFF	TGTGCCAGCAGTTTATGGGGGAACGGGGAGCTGTTTTTT
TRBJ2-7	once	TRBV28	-	CASSLTGATYEQYF	TGTGCCAGCAGTTTAACGGGAGCCACCTACGAGCAGTACTTC
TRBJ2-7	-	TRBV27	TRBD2	CASSIAGNGHEQYF	TGTGCCAGCAGCATAGCGGGAAATGGGCACGAGCAGTACTTC
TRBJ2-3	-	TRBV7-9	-	CASSSSPYTQYF	TGTGCCAGCAGCTCCTCACCCTATACGCAGTATTTT
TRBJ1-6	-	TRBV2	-	CASSASRGSDSPLHF	TGTGCCAGCAGTGCCAGCAGAGGGTCCGACTCACCCCTCCACTTT
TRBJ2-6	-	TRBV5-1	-	CASSWSRGSRSGANVLTF	TGCGCCAGCAGCTGGAGCAGGGGTTCCAGGTCTGGGGCCAACGTCCTGACTTTC